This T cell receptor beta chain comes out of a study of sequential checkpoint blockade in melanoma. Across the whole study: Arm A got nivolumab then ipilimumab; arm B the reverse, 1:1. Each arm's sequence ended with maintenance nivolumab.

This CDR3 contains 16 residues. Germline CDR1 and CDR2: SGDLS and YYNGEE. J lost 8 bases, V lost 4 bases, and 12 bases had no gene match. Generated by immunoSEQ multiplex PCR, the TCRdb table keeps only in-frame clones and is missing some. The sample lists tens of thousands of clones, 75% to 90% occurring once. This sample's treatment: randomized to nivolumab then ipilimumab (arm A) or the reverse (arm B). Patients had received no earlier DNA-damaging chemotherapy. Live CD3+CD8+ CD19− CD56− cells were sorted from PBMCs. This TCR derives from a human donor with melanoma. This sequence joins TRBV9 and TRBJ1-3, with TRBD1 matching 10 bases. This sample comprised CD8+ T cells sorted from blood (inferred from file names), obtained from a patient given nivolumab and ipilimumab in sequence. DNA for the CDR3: TGTGCCAGCAGCCTAAGAGGGGACAGGGGAGTAGACACCATATATTTT. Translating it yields CASSLRGDRGVDTIYF.